This is a list of T cell receptor beta chains from one sample in a study of cytomegalovirus exposure and HLA in healthy donors. Libraries were prepared by immunoSEQ multiplex PCR; TCRdb keeps only in-frame clonotypes and omits some of them. The sample has around 71,000 clones; about two thirds are singletons. Sequenced sample: PBMCs. These TCRs come from a man younger than 40 in good health and CMV-seropositive. Each CDR3 is given with its conserved first and last residue. The D gene is left open where the match is weak. Clone sizes are given selectively: once, few, many, or a class where the clone is expanded.

>TRBV6-1|.|.
CASSETRETQYF
>TRBV2|.|.
CASSEGRVAEAFF
>TRBV27|.|.
CASSLSVSSYEQYF
>TRBV11-3|.|.
CASSFGPSTNEKLFF
>TRBV18|TRBD1|.
CASSPEQGAITGELFF
>TRBV4-2|TRBD1|few
CASSQLRQGSNEQFF
>TRBV5-1|.|few
CASSLGGSPPLHF
>TRBV5-1|TRBD2|.
CASSSQGQGGQETQYF
>TRBV9|TRBD1|once
CASSVAGQGRDRGTEAFF
>TRBV6-1|.|.
CASKTGLQETQYF
>TRBV29-1|TRBD1|.
CSVEDYRGGETQYF